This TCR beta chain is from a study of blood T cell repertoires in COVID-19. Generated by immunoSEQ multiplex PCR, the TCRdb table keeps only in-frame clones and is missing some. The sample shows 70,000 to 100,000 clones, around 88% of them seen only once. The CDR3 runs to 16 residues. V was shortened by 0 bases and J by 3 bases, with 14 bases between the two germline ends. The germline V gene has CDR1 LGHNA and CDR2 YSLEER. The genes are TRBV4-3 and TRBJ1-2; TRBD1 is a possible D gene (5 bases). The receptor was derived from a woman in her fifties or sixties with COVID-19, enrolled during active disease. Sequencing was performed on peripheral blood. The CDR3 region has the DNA TGCGCCAGCAGCCAAGATCCCGGGCAGGGTCACTATGGCTACACCTTC. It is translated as CASSQDPGQGHYGYTF.